Listed here are 27 T cell receptor beta chains from one sample, sequenced in a study of T-cell reconstitution after alpha-beta-depleted transplantation in children. A TCRbeta library incorporating unique molecular identifiers was prepared. One entry per CDR3 protein results from TCRdb running MiXCR on the PCR reads. The sample consists of about 200,000 distinct CDR3 sequences, 6.3% of them appearing once. The source material was PBMCs, sampled before TCRalphabeta/CD19-depleted stem cell transplant. Source of these receptors: a girl under three years old with combined immunodeficiency, due to receive a stem cell transplant.

In its sample, this clonotype was seen many times. The CDR3 DNA follows: TGCGCCAGCAGCTTGTCCCCTAGCGGGGGGCCGGAGGGGAACCAAGAGACCCAGTACTTC. Translation gives CASSLSPSGGPEGNQETQYF. The rearrangement joins TRBV5-1 to TRBJ2-5, with TRBD2 matching over 11 bases. The germline gives CDR1 SGHRS, CDR2 YFSETQ. V was pared by 1 base and J by 0 bases, with 14 bases of the junction left unmatched. This CDR3 is 20 amino acids long.

This clonotype was detected many times. The genes are TRBV7-8 and TRBJ2-3, with D possibly TRBD2 on 6 matching bases. V lost 0 bases to trimming and J lost 6 bases, with 13 bases between them. The CDR3 sequence is 15 residues long. Looked up from germline, CDR1 is SGHVS and CDR2 is FQNEAQ. CDR3 nucleotides: TGTGCCAGCAGCTTAGCGGGAGGACTTCAGGATACGCAGTATTTT. Protein product: CASSLAGGLQDTQYF.

The sample holds many counts of this clonotype. The V call is TRBV4-3, the J call TRBJ2-7; 12 positions match TRBD2. There are 17 residues in the CDR3. V was clipped by 0 bases and J by 1 base; unmatched bases: 4. Germline loops: CDR1 LGHNA, CDR2 YSLEER. The CDR3 region is CASSQDRGLAGSYEQYF. The DNA for the CDR3 is TGCGCCAGCAGCCAAGACCGGGGACTAGCGGGTTCCTACGAGCAGTACTTC.

As for this clonotype: This may arise from a read error, as a much more abundant clone is one base away. The V and J genes are TRBV5-1 and TRBJ2-7, with 9 bases matching TRBD1. The length of the CDR3 is 14 residues. CDR1 and CDR2 from the germline V gene are SGHRS and YFSETQ. DNA of the CDR3: TGCGCCAGCAGCTTGAGGACAGGGGACGACGAGCAGCACTTC. Its protein is CASSLRTGDDEQHF.

There are a few counts of this clonotype. This chain links TRBV29-1 with TRBJ1-2; the D is unclear. V was pared by 4 bases and J by 3 bases, with 33 bases between. Per the germline V gene, CDR1 is SQVTM and CDR2 is ANQGSEA. This CDR3 has 20 residues. The CDR3 reads CSVGPRDLLPRQARYYGYTF. In DNA form, the CDR3 reads TGCAGCGTTGGCCCCCGTGACCTACTACCTAGGCAGGCCCGCTACTATGGCTACACCTTC. The full variable domain, its missing parts supplied by reference TRBV29-1 and TRBJ1-2, is SAVISQKPSRDICQRGTSLTIQCQVDSQVTMMFWYRQQPGQSLTLIATANQGSEATYESGFVIDKFPISRPNLTFSTLTVSNMSPEDSSIYLCSVGPRDLLPRQARYYGYTFGSGTRLTVV.

This clonotype was recorded at least ten times. The chain uses TRBV29-1 and TRBJ1-2, with D hard to call. Germline assignment: CDR1 SQVTM and CDR2 ANQGSEA. CDR3 length: 8 amino acids. DNA for the CDR3: TGCGCGACTCCGGGCTACACCTTC. Protein sequence: CATPGYTF.

The rearrangement links TRBV5-6 to TRBJ2-5; the match to TRBD2 covers 8 bases. CDR3 size: 16 residues. V shed 1 base, J shed 5 bases, and the junction held 10 bases outside the gene matches. Per germline, CDR1 SGHDT and CDR2 YYEEEE. Written as DNA, the CDR3 is TGTGCCAGCAGCTTGTATTTCGCGGGGGGCCGGGAGACCCAGTACTTC. Its protein is CASSLYFAGGRETQYF.

This clonotype was observed many times. The chain joins TRBV28 to TRBJ2-1, with D hard to call. The V end lost 2 bases, the J end lost 0 bases, and 11 bases lay between the germline ends. The germline V gene has CDR1 MDHEN and CDR2 SYDVKM. The CDR3 has 16 amino acids. CDR3 amino acids: CASSLRRYYSYNEQFF. CDR3 nucleotide sequence: TGTGCCAGCAGTTTAAGGCGTTACTACTCCTACAATGAGCAGTTCTTC.

Many counts were recorded for this clonotype. The chain joins TRBV25-1 to TRBJ1-1; possibly TRBD1 for D (6 bases). V lost 6 bases to trimming and J lost 1 base, with 12 bases between them. The CDR3 is 14 residues long. In germline, CDR1 is MGHDK, CDR2 SYGVNS. The CDR3 region is CASSHPGQNTEAFF. DNA for the CDR3: TGTGCCAGCAGCCACCCGGGACAGAACACTGAAGCTTTCTTT.

This clonotype was seen many times. This chain uses TRBV29-1 with TRBJ1-5; no clear D gene. Germline-derived CDR1 and CDR2 are SQVTM and ANQGSEA. The CDR3 loop spans 13 amino acids. Trimming stripped 5 bases from V and 1 base from J, with 9 bases between. The CDR3 DNA follows: TGCAGCGTTCGCGAAGGGAGCAATCAGCCCCAGCATTTT. Its translation is CSVREGSNQPQHF. The complete variable domain, with remaining parts taken from reference TRBV29-1 and TRBJ1-5, reads SAVISQKPSRDICQRGTSLTIQCQVDSQVTMMFWYRQQPGQSLTLIATANQGSEATYESGFVIDKFPISRPNLTFSTLTVSNMSPEDSSIYLCSVREGSNQPQHFGDGTRLSIL.

This clonotype was counted many times. The V gene is TRBV6-1, the J gene TRBJ2-7; D may correspond to TRBD1 or TRBD2 (6 bases each). This CDR3 is built from 13 residues. Germline CDR1 reads MNHNS; CDR2 reads SASEGT. Trimming shortened V by 9 bases and J by 3 bases, and 15 bases separated the two germline ends. In DNA, the CDR3 is TGTGCCAGTTTAAGGGGGGTTGGCTACGAGCAGTACTTC. This encodes CASLRGVGYEQYF.

This clonotype appeared a few times. This chain uses TRBV4-3 with TRBJ2-3; 8 bases match TRBD1. V shed 1 base, J shed 3 bases, and the junction held 6 bases outside the gene matches. The CDR3 runs to 16 residues. In germline, CDR1 is LGHNA, CDR2 YSLEER. CDR3 coding DNA: TGCGCCAGCAGCCAAGCAGACCAGGGGGCAACAGATACGCAGTATTTT. It yields the protein CASSQADQGATDTQYF.

This clonotype occurred many times. This chain connects TRBV20-1 to TRBJ2-5; the D gene could be TRBD1 or TRBD2 (5 bases each). Germline CDR1 DFQATT, CDR2 SNEGSKA (reference sequence). The CDR3 runs to 15 residues. Between the trimmed V and J ends, which lost 6 bases and 4 bases, there was a span of 21 bases. CDR3 sequence (DNA): TGCAGTGCAGACGGGCTGGGGGTAGAGGGAGAGACCCAGTACTTC. Translated: CSADGLGVEGETQYF.

The chain is built from TRBV5-1 and TRBJ1-3; 10 nucleotides match TRBD1. The CDR3 is made up of 15 amino acids. Germline-derived CDR1 and CDR2 are SGHRS and YFSETQ. Trimming removed 4 bases from V and 4 bases from J; junction bases left unmatched: 5. The CDR3 DNA reads TGCGCCAGCAGCGAGGACAGGGGGAGCGGAAACACCATATATTTT. Translated, it gives CASSEDRGSGNTIYF.

This clonotype was counted at least ten times. The chain uses TRBV15 and TRBJ2-7; no clear D. The V gene's germline CDR1 is LNHNV and CDR2 YYDKDF (reference sequence). There are 14 residues in the CDR3. The V gene lost 0 bases and the J gene lost 3 bases, with 9 bases spanning the gap. CDR3 DNA: TGTGCCACCAGCAGAGATCCCCAATACTACGAGCAGTACTTC. It translates to CATSRDPQYYEQYF. The entire variable domain, with the rest obtained from reference TRBV15 and TRBJ2-7, is as follows: DAMVIQNPRYQVTQFGKPVTLSCSQTLNHNVMYWYQQKSSQAPKLLFHYYDKDFNNEADTPDNFQSRRPNTSFCFLDIRSPGLGDTAMYLCATSRDPQYYEQYFGPGTRLTVT.

The sample holds many counts of this clonotype. The chain links TRBV4-1 to TRBJ2-3, with 8 bases lining up with TRBD2. CDR1 MGHRA and CDR2 YSYEKL come from the germline V gene. The CDR3 length is 16 residues. V lost 5 bases, J lost 6 bases, and 13 bases stayed unmatched. The CDR3 protein is CASSIPGGSPSDTQYF. Here the CDR3 DNA reads TGCGCCAGCAGCATACCGGGAGGGTCGCCAAGCGATACGCAGTATTTT.

This clonotype came up many times. This chain uses TRBV4-3 with TRBJ2-3; D is unclear. The CDR3 covers 9 residues. The V gene's germline CDR1 is LGHNA and CDR2 YSLEER. V lost 10 bases and J 5 bases, leaving 4 bases between the germline ends. The CDR3 DNA is TGCGCCACAGTAGATACGCAGTATTTT. This gives the protein CATVDTQYF.

At least ten counts were recorded for this clonotype. The chain couples TRBV6-2 or TRBV6-3 to TRBJ2-2, with 10 nucleotides matching TRBD2. Germline V gene lookup returns CDR1 MNHEY and CDR2 SVGEGT. After removal of 6 bases from V and 5 bases from J, the junction contained 6 bases not matched to a gene. CDR3 length equals 15 residues. CDR3 sequence (DNA): TGTGCCAGCAGCGACCCGGGACTAGCGACCGGGGAGCTGTTTTTT. Its translation is CASSDPGLATGELFF.

This clonotype was seen ten or more times. The chain recombines TRBV12-3 or TRBV12-4 with TRBJ1-4; TRBD1 matches at 7 bases. The length of the CDR3 is 16 residues. J was trimmed by 2 bases and V by 6 bases; bases with no gene match: 9. The DNA for the CDR3 is TGTGCCAGCAGACGAGACAGGGCGGGTACTAATGAAAAACTGTTTTTT. Translating gives CASRRDRAGTNEKLFF.

This clonotype came up many times. This rearrangement joins TRBV20-1 to TRBJ2-1; D may correspond to TRBD1 or TRBD2 (6 bases each). The CDR3 has 13 residues. The ends were cut back, 6 bases at V and 4 bases at J, with 13 bases in the middle. Germline CDR1 and CDR2: DFQATT and SNEGSKA (reference sequence). CDR3 coding DNA: TGCAGTGCAACAGGGAGGATATACAATGAGCAGTTCTTC. It encodes CSATGRIYNEQFF.

This clonotype showed up many times. This chain joins TRBV27 and TRBJ2-7; a possible D gene is TRBD1 (7 bases). Per germline, CDR1 MNHEY and CDR2 SMNVEV (reference sequence). This CDR3 contains 13 residues. Trimming left V 6 bases short and J 10 bases short, with 19 bases between. CDR3: CASSPSGGGGQYF. The CDR3 nucleotides read TGTGCCAGCAGCCCTAGTGGAGGGGGCGGCCAGTACTTC.

In this sample, this clonotype turned up a few times. V is TRBV24-1 and J is TRBJ2-7; D is ambiguous. Germline V gene sequence: CDR1 KGHDR, CDR2 SFDVKD. There are 13 residues in the CDR3. The V end was cut by 9 bases, the J end by 3 bases, with 14 bases between. CDR3 amino acids: CATFPSLIYEQYF. The CDR3 region has the DNA TGTGCCACCTTCCCATCCCTTATCTACGAGCAGTACTTC.

This clonotype was counted many times. J is TRBJ1-5 and V is TRBV7-3; 7 bases align to TRBD1. The CDR3 sequence is 16 residues long. After removal of 4 bases from V and 3 bases from J, the junction contained 9 bases not matched to a gene. Germline V gives CDR1 SGHTA, CDR2 FQGTGA. CDR3 nucleotides: TGTGCCAGCAGCTCCGTCCTGACAGGGCCCAATCAGCCCCAGCATTTT. Encoded protein: CASSSVLTGPNQPQHF. Supplemented by reference TRBV7-3 and TRBJ1-5, the full variable domain reads GAGVSQTPSNKVTEKGKYVELRCDPISGHTALYWYRQSLGQGPEFLIYFQGTGAADDSGLPNDRFFAVRPEGSVSTLKIQRTERGDSAVYLCASSSVLTGPNQPQHFGDGTRLSIL.

This clonotype was seen more than once but under ten times. CDR3 nucleotides: TGCGCCAGCAGCCACCTCGGACAGGGCGGGGAGACCCAGTACTTC. The encoded protein is CASSHLGQGGETQYF. This rearrangement joins TRBV4-3 to TRBJ2-5, with 8 bases aligning to TRBD1. The CDR3 extends over 15 amino acids. CDR1 and CDR2 (germline): LGHNA, YSLEER. Losses at the gene ends were 3 bases for V and 5 bases for J; bases not matched to a gene: 8.

At least ten counts were recorded for this clonotype. The genes are TRBV29-1 and TRBJ2-1; D is undetermined. The CDR3 loop spans 12 amino acids. CDR1 is SQVTM, CDR2 ANQGSEA, per germline. Trimming left V 7 bases short and J 4 bases short, with 11 bases between. As DNA, the CDR3 is TGCAGCGCTCTTAGTCCGTACAATGAGCAGTTCTTC. This codes for CSALSPYNEQFF.

This clonotype showed up many times. The chain uses TRBV5-6 and TRBJ2-6; the match to TRBD1 covers 9 bases. This CDR3 region has 18 residues. V gave up 4 bases and J gave up 0 bases; unmatched junction bases: 8. The germline gives CDR1 SGHDT, CDR2 YYEEEE. The CDR3 bases are TGTGCCAGCAGCGGTAGTGGACAGGGGTCCTCTGGGGCCAACGTCCTGACTTTC. Its protein product is CASSGSGQGSSGANVLTF.

This clonotype was seen repeatedly, ten times or more. V gene TRBV6-1 combines with J gene TRBJ2-1, with 12 positions matching TRBD2. Germline CDR1 reads MNHNS; CDR2 reads SASEGT. Losses at the gene ends were 7 bases for V and 7 bases for J; bases not matched to a gene: 8. The CDR3 runs 15 residues. The CDR3 is CASMLAGGPRNEQFF. The CDR3 DNA reads as TGTGCCAGCATGCTAGCGGGAGGGCCGAGGAATGAGCAGTTCTTC.